One and the same sample provided the 20 T cell receptor beta chains below, sequenced in a study of cytomegalovirus exposure and HLA in healthy donors. It was with 60 Vbeta and 13 Jbeta primers that the PCR ran. Assay: immunoSEQ multiplex PCR; the TCRdb copy retains only in-frame clones and omits some. The repertoire holds 150,000 to 200,000 clones, with more than 60% as singletons. The material sequenced was PBMCs. The source of these receptors is a male donor in good health and CMV-seronegative.

This chain joins TRBV7-2 and TRBJ2-7, with 10 positions matching TRBD2. The junction had 9 bases not matched to a gene; V was cut back by 6 bases and J by 1 base. CDR3 length equals 16 residues. CDR1 and CDR2 (germline): SGHTA, FQGNSA. CDR3 in amino acids: CASRTEPGLASYEQYF. For the CDR3, the DNA is TGTGCCAGCAGGACCGAGCCGGGACTAGCGTCCTACGAGCAGTACTTC.

This chain joins TRBV7-9 and TRBJ2-7; 11 nucleotides line up with TRBD2. Germline V gene data show CDR1 as SEHNR and CDR2 as FQNEAQ (reference sequence). The CDR3 has 16 residues. The trim removed 5 bases at V and 2 bases at J, leaving 8 bases unmatched. CDR3 nucleotide sequence: TGTGCCAGCAGCCCCGTGACTAGCGGGGTCACCTACGAGCAGTACTTC. Protein: CASSPVTSGVTYEQYF.

This clone turned up a few times. The chain is built from TRBV4-1 and TRBJ2-1; possibly TRBD1 for D (6 bases). CDR3 length equals 17 residues. Germline V lookup: CDR1 MGHRA, CDR2 YSYEKL. V shed 4 bases and J shed 0 bases, with 16 bases lying between them. Written as DNA, the CDR3 is TGCGCCAGCAGCCTGCGAGGGGGATTGGGCTCCTACAATGAGCAGTTCTTC. Residues: CASSLRGGLGSYNEQFF.

This clone was found once. This chain joins TRBV5-4 and TRBJ1-1, with 11 bases lining up with TRBD1. Germline V gene data show CDR1 as SGHNT and CDR2 as YYREEE (reference sequence). V lost 4 bases to trimming and J lost 5 bases; unmatched junction nucleotides: 7. The CDR3 totals 15 residues. This chain's CDR3 is CASSGGQGVDTEAFF. The CDR3 region has the DNA TGTGCCAGCAGCGGGGGACAGGGGGTCGATACTGAAGCTTTCTTT.

The chain is built from TRBV29-1 and TRBJ2-7, with no clear D. Trimming left V 4 bases short and J 3 bases short, with 13 bases between. This CDR3 spans 13 amino acids. The germline gives CDR1 SQVTM, CDR2 ANQGSEA. CDR3 sequence: CSVGGVLVYEQYF. CDR3 DNA: TGCAGCGTTGGAGGTGTGCTAGTCTACGAGCAGTACTTC.

This clone was observed a single time. The chain recombines TRBV18 with TRBJ1-5; tentatively, D is TRBD1 (5 bases). Trimming cost V 2 bases and J 8 bases, with 10 bases left between them. CDR1 is KGHSH, CDR2 LQKENI, per germline. CDR3 length: 13 residues. The CDR3 DNA follows: TGTGCCAGCTCACCAACCAGGGAAGAGCCCCAGCATTTT. Protein product: CASSPTREEPQHF.

The CDR3: CASSGHGLLGEKLFF. CDR3 bases: TGTGCCAGCAGCGGACACGGCCTCCTCGGCGAAAAACTGTTTTTT. This chain uses TRBV7-3 with TRBJ1-4; D might be TRBD1 (5 bases). V lost 5 bases and J 8 bases, leaving 18 bases between the germline ends. CDR1 and CDR2 (germline): SGHTA, FQGTGA. This CDR3 has 15 residues.

The chain recombines TRBV6-6 with TRBJ2-1; D is perhaps TRBD1 (6 bases). The CDR3 runs 16 residues. V lost 0 bases to trimming and J lost 5 bases, with 14 bases between them. CDR1 and CDR2 (germline): MNHNY, SVGAGI (reference sequence). The CDR3 DNA reads TGTGCCAGCAGTTACTCGAGTAGGACAGTCAACAATGAGCAGTTCTTC. This encodes CASSYSSRTVNNEQFF.

The V and J genes are TRBV6-1 and TRBJ1-4; 7 nucleotides line up with TRBD1. The CDR3 loop spans 15 amino acids. The germline V gene has CDR1 MNHNS and CDR2 SASEGT. The ends lost 1 base at V and 4 bases at J; junction bases unmatched: 3. The CDR3 region is CASSEETGLNEKLFF. Written as DNA, the CDR3 is TGTGCCAGCAGTGAAGAGACAGGGCTTAATGAAAAACTGTTTTTT.

This clone showed up just once. The chain joins TRBV30 to TRBJ2-7, with TRBD1 as a possible D gene (7 bases). CDR1 and CDR2 (germline): GTSNPN, SVGIG (reference sequence). This CDR3 has 15 amino acids. The V end was cut by 0 bases, the J end by 2 bases, with 14 bases between. In nucleotides, the CDR3 is TGTGCCTGGAGTGTACGTGGCGGGACAGCCTACGAGCAGTACTTC. It specifies CAWSVRGGTAYEQYF.

This clone has more than one count but fewer than ten. The J gene is TRBJ2-7, the V gene TRBV25-1; 7 nucleotides align to TRBD2. This CDR3 has 11 residues. Germline V gives CDR1 MGHDK, CDR2 SYGVNS. The junction had 0 bases not matched to a gene; V was cut back by 6 bases and J by 4 bases. DNA for the CDR3: TGTGCCAGCAGCGGGGGGTACGAGCAGTACTTC. It yields the protein CASSGGYEQYF.

The V gene is TRBV10-3, the J gene TRBJ2-4; D perhaps matches TRBD2 (6 bases). V gave up 8 bases and J gave up 0 bases, with 11 bases separating them. The germline CDR1 and CDR2 sequences are ENHRY and SYGVKD. The CDR3 is 14 residues long. The CDR3 here is CAIAAGLAKNIQYF. The DNA for the CDR3 is TGTGCCATCGCAGCGGGTCTAGCCAAAAACATTCAGTACTTC.

This clone was picked up a small number of times. This chain connects TRBV7-2 to TRBJ2-7; D is uncertain. Trimming removed 3 bases at V and 0 bases at J, with 6 bases between. This CDR3 has 13 amino acids. The germline V gene encodes CDR1 SGHTA and CDR2 FQGNSA. The CDR3: CASSFQDSYEQYF. CDR3 coding DNA: TGTGCCAGCAGCTTTCAGGACTCCTACGAGCAGTACTTC.

The chain has TRBV11-2 and TRBJ1-2, with D hard to call. Germline V lookup: CDR1 SGHAT, CDR2 FQNNGV. CDR3 size: 13 residues. Trimming cost V 1 base and J 5 bases, with 8 bases left between them. This CDR3 reads CASSLVLRYGYTF. For the CDR3, the DNA is TGTGCCAGCAGCTTAGTATTGCGGTATGGCTACACCTTC.

The chain links TRBV5-6 to TRBJ2-7, with 13 bases identical to TRBD2. The CDR3 consists of 17 residues. Germline lookup yields CDR1 SGHDT and CDR2 YYEEEE. The V and J ends lost 3 bases and 2 bases, in that order; junction bases with no gene match: 8. The CDR3 protein is CASSSLQLAGGPYEQYF. The CDR3, as DNA: TGTGCCAGCAGCTCGCTACAACTAGCGGGAGGGCCCTACGAGCAGTACTTC.

The V gene is TRBV6-5, the J gene TRBJ1-1; possibly TRBD1 for D (6 bases). Germline CDR1 MNHEY, CDR2 SVGAGI. Trimming shortened V by 2 bases and J by 5 bases, and 12 bases separated the two germline ends. This CDR3 has 14 residues. This chain's CDR3 is CASSYRTGFTEAFF. The CDR3 bases are TGTGCCAGCAGTTACCGAACAGGGTTTACTGAAGCTTTCTTT.

In DNA, the CDR3 is TGTGCCAGCACCCCGGGACAGGGGTGGGGCACTGAAGCTTTCTTT. Translated, it gives CASTPGQGWGTEAFF. This chain joins TRBV28 and TRBJ1-1, with 10 bases matching TRBD1. Germline V CDR1 and CDR2: MDHEN, SYDVKM. With V trimmed by 7 bases and J by 4 bases, 9 bases remained unmatched. This CDR3 is built from 15 residues.

The chain joins TRBV6-1 to TRBJ2-7, with TRBD2 matching 10 bases. J gave up 4 bases and V 3 bases, and 6 bases lay outside the gene matches. Germline values: CDR1 MNHNS, CDR2 SASEGT. This CDR3 is 15 amino acids long. CDR3 coding DNA: TGTGCCAGCAGTGACGGGGCTAGCGGGGGTTACGAGCAGTACTTC. It encodes CASSDGASGGYEQYF.

There are a few counts of this clone. CDR3: CASSQDWYPMVGETGANVLTF. CDR3 in DNA: TGTGCCAGCAGCCAAGATTGGTACCCAATGGTGGGCGAAACTGGGGCCAACGTCCTGACTTTC. The chain combines TRBV4-2 with TRBJ2-6; D not resolved. In germline, CDR1 is LGHNA, CDR2 YNFKEQ. Trimming shortened V by 0 bases and J by 2 bases, and 23 bases separated the two germline ends. There are 21 residues in the CDR3.

The chain links TRBV28 to TRBJ2-3, with 13 bases identical to TRBD2. Germline assignment: CDR1 MDHEN and CDR2 SYDVKM. This CDR3 has 16 amino acids. Losses at the gene ends were 7 bases for V and 5 bases for J; bases not matched to a gene: 9. As DNA, the CDR3 is TGTGCCAGCAAGGGGGGACTAGCGGGAATGATAGATACGCAGTATTTT. It translates to CASKGGLAGMIDTQYF.